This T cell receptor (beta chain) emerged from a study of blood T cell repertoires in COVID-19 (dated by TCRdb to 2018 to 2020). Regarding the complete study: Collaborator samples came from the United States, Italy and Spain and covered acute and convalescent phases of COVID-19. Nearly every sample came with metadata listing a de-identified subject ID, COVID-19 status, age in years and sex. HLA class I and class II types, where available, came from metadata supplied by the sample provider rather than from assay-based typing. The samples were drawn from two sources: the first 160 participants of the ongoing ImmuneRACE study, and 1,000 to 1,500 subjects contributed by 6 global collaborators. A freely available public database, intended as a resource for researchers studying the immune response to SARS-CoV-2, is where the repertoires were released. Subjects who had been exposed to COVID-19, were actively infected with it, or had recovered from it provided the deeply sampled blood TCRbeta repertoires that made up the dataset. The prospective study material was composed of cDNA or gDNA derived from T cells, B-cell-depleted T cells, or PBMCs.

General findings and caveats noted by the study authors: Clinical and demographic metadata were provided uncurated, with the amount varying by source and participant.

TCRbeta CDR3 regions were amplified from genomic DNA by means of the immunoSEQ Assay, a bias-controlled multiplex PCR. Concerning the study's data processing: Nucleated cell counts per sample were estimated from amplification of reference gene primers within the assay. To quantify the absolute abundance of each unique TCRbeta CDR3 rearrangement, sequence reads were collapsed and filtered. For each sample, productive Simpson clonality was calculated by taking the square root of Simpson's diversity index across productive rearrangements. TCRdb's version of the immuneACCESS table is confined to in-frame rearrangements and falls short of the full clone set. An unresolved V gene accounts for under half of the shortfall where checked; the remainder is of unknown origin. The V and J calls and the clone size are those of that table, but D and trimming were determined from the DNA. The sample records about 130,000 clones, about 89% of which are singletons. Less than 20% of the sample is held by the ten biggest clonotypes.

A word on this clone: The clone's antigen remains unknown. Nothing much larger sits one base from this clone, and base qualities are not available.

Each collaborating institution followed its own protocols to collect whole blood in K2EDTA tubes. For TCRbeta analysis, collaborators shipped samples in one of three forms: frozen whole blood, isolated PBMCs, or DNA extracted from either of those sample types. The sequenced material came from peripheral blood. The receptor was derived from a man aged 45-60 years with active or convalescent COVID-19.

The CDR3 has the sequence CASSSSGGRASEQYF. The bases are TGTGCCAGCAGCTCCTCGGGCGGGAGGGCCAGCGAGCAGTACTTC. This chain joins TRBV7-2 to TRBJ2-7; 9 bases in between match TRBD2. Measured from the cysteine to the phenylalanine, the CDR3 is 15 residues long. Of all the DNA, just the CDR3 is kept, 45 bases in frame from base 1. V has 4 bases trimmed and J has 6 bases trimmed; junction bases matching no gene number 10. Taken from the germline V gene, the CDR1 and CDR2 loops are SGHTA and FQGNSA.